These 25 T cell receptor beta chains were sequenced from one sample in a study of shared clonotypes between healthy human individuals. Assay: immunoSEQ multiplex PCR; the TCRdb copy retains only in-frame clones and omits some. The table records 2.3 million or so clones, 85% to 95% of them present only once. The sequencing sample was made of naive CD4+ T cells from PBMCs. Subset here: CD45RA+ positively selected. The source is a man in his late teens or twenties in good health. Some clones in this sample may be carry-over from other donors' samples.

V gene TRBV2 combines with J gene TRBJ1-1, with D uncertain. V was pared by 7 bases and J by 3 bases, with 12 bases between. The germline V gene encodes CDR1 SNHLY and CDR2 FYNNEI. The CDR3 totals 13 residues. CDR3 amino acids: CASNPDYYTEAFF. The CDR3 DNA is TGTGCCAGCAACCCGGACTACTACACTGAAGCTTTCTTT.

The gene calls are TRBV4-3 and TRBJ1-5, with TRBD1 as a possible D gene (5 bases). V gave up 0 bases and J gave up 13 bases, with 19 bases separating them. This CDR3 is 15 amino acids long. Germline assignment: CDR1 LGHNA and CDR2 YSLEER. The CDR3 DNA is TGCGCCAGCAGCCAAGATCTCCCCGGCGGTGCAGGGCAGCATTTT. Translated: CASSQDLPGGAGQHF.

With regard to this clone: One junction end does not reproduce the germline sequence, and a read error may be involved. The chain employs TRBV7-3 and TRBJ1-2, with TRBD1 as a possible D gene (6 bases). Germline assignment: CDR1 SGHTA and CDR2 FQGTGA. The CDR3 is made up of 16 amino acids. Here the CDR3 reads CASSITYGTRLYGYTF. The CDR3 bases are TGTGCCAGCAGCATAACCTACGGGACAAGACTCTATGGCTACACCTTC.

This clone has just one count. The V call is TRBV15, the J call TRBJ2-7, with 7 bases that match TRBD1. Looked up from germline, CDR1 is LNHNV and CDR2 is YYDKDF (reference sequence). This CDR3 contains 14 residues. Trimming removed 1 base from V and 4 bases from J; junction bases left unmatched: 4. CDR3: CATSRAGTAYEQYF. In nucleotides, the CDR3 is TGTGCCACCAGCAGAGCCGGGACAGCATACGAGCAGTACTTC.

The V and J genes are TRBV4-1 and TRBJ2-3, with 7 positions matching TRBD2. Germline-derived CDR1 and CDR2 are MGHRA and YSYEKL. The CDR3 contains 14 residues. Trimming removed 1 base from V and 9 bases from J; junction bases left unmatched: 7. CDR3 loop: CASSQAEREDTQYF. In DNA, the CDR3 is TGCGCCAGCAGCCAAGCGGAGCGGGAAGACACGCAGTATTTT.

CDR3 sequence reads: CASSEGRVNHEQYF. The CDR3, as DNA: TGTGCCAGTAGTGAGGGGAGGGTTAACCACGAGCAGTACTTC. The rearrangement joins TRBV19 to TRBJ2-7; TRBD2 aligns across 7 bases. J gave up 5 bases and V 5 bases, and 9 bases lay outside the gene matches. Germline CDR1 LNHDA, CDR2 SQIVND (reference sequence). The CDR3 contains 14 residues.

This clone was detected once. The chain recombines TRBV5-1 with TRBJ1-1; D is ambiguous. The germline V gene has CDR1 SGHRS and CDR2 YFSETQ. V was cut by 0 bases and J by 5 bases, with 8 bases left in between. This CDR3 is built from 13 residues. The CDR3 coding sequence is TGCGCCAGCAGCTTGGCGATAAGAACTGAAGCTTTCTTT. This codes for CASSLAIRTEAFF. Based on the CDR3 plus reference TRBV5-1 and TRBJ1-1, the full variable domain is KAGVTQTPRYLIKTRGQQVTLSCSPISGHRSVSWYQQTPGQGLQFLFEYFSETQRNKGNFPGRFSGRQFSNSRSEMNVSTLELGDSALYLCASSLAIRTEAFFGQGTRLTVV.

The rearrangement uses TRBV7-2 and TRBJ2-1, with no clear D. The CDR3 is 13 amino acids. Trimming stripped 1 base from V and 6 bases from J, with 7 bases between. Germline-derived CDR1 and CDR2 are SGHTA and FQGNSA. The CDR3 nucleotides are TGTGCCAGCAGCTTAGTGGCATTCAATGAGCAGTTCTTC. It specifies CASSLVAFNEQFF.

V and J are TRBV5-1 and TRBJ2-5; TRBD1 matches at 8 bases. The germline CDR1 and CDR2 sequences are SGHRS and YFSETQ. The V and J ends lost 1 base and 4 bases, in that order; junction bases with no gene match: 12. The CDR3 runs to 17 residues. Written as DNA, the CDR3 is TGCGCCAGCAGCTTGCTCGGACAGGGTCAGTATGGAGAGACCCAGTACTTC. It is translated as CASSLLGQGQYGETQYF.

This clone came up a few times. V is TRBV28 and J is TRBJ1-2; D unresolved. Trimming shortened V by 6 bases and J by 0 bases, and 8 bases separated the two germline ends. This CDR3 is built from 13 residues. The V gene's germline CDR1 is MDHEN and CDR2 SYDVKM. CDR3 bases: TGTGCCAGCAGATTGGTAGCTAACTATGGCTACACCTTC. Its protein product is CASRLVANYGYTF.

This clone was detected once. The chain combines TRBV28 with TRBJ1-2; the D gene is possibly TRBD1 (5 bases). The germline CDR1 and CDR2 sequences are MDHEN and SYDVKM. V lost 4 bases to trimming and J lost 6 bases, with 12 bases between them. The CDR3 is 13 residues long. The CDR3 protein is CASSSSDRHGYTF. In DNA, the CDR3 is TGTGCCAGCAGTTCAAGTGACAGACATGGCTACACCTTC.

The chain has TRBV5-1 and TRBJ2-7; 9 nucleotides line up with TRBD2. The germline gives CDR1 SGHRS, CDR2 YFSETQ. This CDR3 has 15 amino acids. The V segment lost 5 bases and the J segment 3 bases; nucleotides outside the gene matches: 9. Written as DNA, the CDR3 is TGCGCCAGCAGAGCCGTAGCGGGGGAAATCTACGAGCAGTACTTC. It is translated as CASRAVAGEIYEQYF.

The V and J genes are TRBV7-8 and TRBJ2-2, with D uncertain. Germline V gene sequence: CDR1 SGHVS, CDR2 FQNEAQ. Trimming pared 4 bases from V and 6 bases from J, leaving 9 bases between. This CDR3 comprises 13 residues. CDR3 nucleotides: TGTGCCAGCAGCTCCCAGGCTTCCGGGGAGCTGTTTTTT. This sequence encodes CASSSQASGELFF.

The chain has TRBV5-4 and TRBJ2-3; D possibly corresponds to TRBD2 (6 bases). V was pared by 0 bases and J by 6 bases, with 14 bases between. CDR1 and CDR2 (germline): SGHNT, YYREEE (reference sequence). The CDR3 contains 15 residues. DNA of the CDR3: TGTGCCAGCAGCTTGGGACTAGATTACTCGGATACGCAGTATTTT. Its protein product is CASSLGLDYSDTQYF.

V usage is TRBV27 and J usage is TRBJ2-1; TRBD2 aligns across 12 bases. The J segment lost 4 bases and the V segment lost 2 bases, leaving 3 bases of the junction unmatched. This CDR3 has 16 residues. CDR1 and CDR2 (germline): MNHEY, SMNVEV (reference sequence). The CDR3 DNA follows: TGTGCCAGCAGTTTAACTAGCGGGAGGTTATACAATGAGCAGTTCTTC. Its protein product is CASSLTSGRLYNEQFF.

This clone appeared a single time. J is TRBJ2-6 and V is TRBV5-1; D call uncertain. Trimming cost V 6 bases and J 0 bases, with 7 bases left between them. Germline loops: CDR1 SGHRS, CDR2 YFSETQ. The CDR3 extends over 14 amino acids. CDR3 residues: CASTNPSGANVLTF. The DNA for the CDR3 is TGCGCCAGCACGAACCCCTCTGGGGCCAACGTCCTGACTTTC.

This clone appeared once. The V gene is TRBV28, the J gene TRBJ2-7; D unclear. The CDR3 length is 14 residues. CDR1 is MDHEN and CDR2 is SYDVKM in the germline V gene. Trimming removed 3 bases from V and 0 bases from J, with 9 bases in between. The CDR3 loop is CASSLIGLSYEQYF. DNA for the CDR3: TGTGCCAGCAGTTTGATTGGCCTCTCCTACGAGCAGTACTTC. The full variable domain, rest sourced from reference TRBV28 and TRBJ2-7, is DVKVTQSSRYLVKRTGEKVFLECVQDMDHENMFWYRQDPGLGLRLIYFSYDVKMKEKGDIPEGYSVSREKKERFSLILESASTNQTSMYLCASSLIGLSYEQYFGPGTRLTVT.

The rearrangement uses TRBV13 and TRBJ2-7; D remains unclear. The V and J ends lost 3 bases and 5 bases respectively, with 5 bases between them. Germline V gives CDR1 PRHDT, CDR2 FYEKMQ (reference sequence). This CDR3 contains 11 residues. DNA of the CDR3: TGTGCCAGCAGCTTGGAAAACGAGCAGTACTTC. Its translation: CASSLENEQYF.

This clone is a singleton in its sample. Other DNA sequences in this specimen translate into the identical CDR3. V and J are TRBV6-1 and TRBJ2-7, with a weak D call TRBD2 (5 bases). Germline V gives CDR1 MNHNS, CDR2 SASEGT. The length of the CDR3 is 12 residues. V was shortened by 6 bases and J by 2 bases, with 8 bases between the two germline ends. DNA of the CDR3: TGTGCCAGCAGGGGAGCGACCTACGAGCAGTACTTC. Protein: CASRGATYEQYF.

The count of this clone is one. V gene TRBV7-2 combines with J gene TRBJ2-2, with 7 nucleotides matching TRBD2. The CDR3 has 17 amino acids. Germline values: CDR1 SGHTA, CDR2 FQGNSA. After removal of 5 bases from V and 7 bases from J, the junction contained 16 bases not matched to a gene. CDR3 coding DNA: TGTGCCAGCAGCCTCATTCCGGGCGGGAGTGGGGGCGGGGAGCTGTTTTTT. This encodes CASSLIPGGSGGGELFF.

The chain uses TRBV11-3 and TRBJ2-3; D ambiguous. CDR1 is SGHNT, CDR2 YENEEA, per germline. CDR3 length equals 14 residues. Trimming left V 5 bases short and J 6 bases short, with 15 bases between. CDR3 residues: CASSLGGKMDTQYF. DNA for the CDR3: TGTGCCAGCAGCCTAGGTGGAAAAATGGATACGCAGTATTTT. Using reference TRBV11-3 and TRBJ2-3 for the parts outside the CDR3, the full variable domain is EAGVVQSPRYKIIEKKQPVAFWCNPISGHNTLYWYLQNLGQGPELLIRYENEEAVDDSQLPKDRFSAERLKGVDSTLKIQPAELGDSAVYLCASSLGGKMDTQYFGPGTRLTVL.

This chain links TRBV9 with TRBJ2-1; weak D call: TRBD2 (6 bases). The length of the CDR3 is 16 residues. Trimming pared 4 bases from V and 1 base from J, leaving 15 bases between. CDR1 and CDR2 (germline): SGDLS, YYNGEE. In DNA, the CDR3 is TGTGCCAGCAGCACGGGACTCCTAGCGTCCTACAATGAGCAGTTCTTC. It specifies CASSTGLLASYNEQFF.

This chain connects TRBV28 to TRBJ2-7, with D uncertain. The V gene's germline CDR1 is MDHEN and CDR2 SYDVKM. The CDR3 length is 10 residues. With 8 bases removed from V and 5 bases from J, the gap between germline ends came to 7 bases. The CDR3 DNA is TGTGCCAGCGGCCTCGACGAGCAGTACTTC. It is translated as CASGLDEQYF.

This chain connects TRBV30 to TRBJ1-5; 7 positions match TRBD1. The CDR3 contains 15 residues. Trimming took 0 bases from V and 5 from J; bases not matched to a gene: 7. CDR1 is GTSNPN and CDR2 is SVGIG in the germline V gene (reference sequence). The CDR3 here is CAWSVNPRGDQPQHF. DNA for the CDR3: TGTGCCTGGAGTGTAAATCCCAGGGGGGATCAGCCCCAGCATTTT.

The chain recombines TRBV6-6 with TRBJ1-2; 9 bases are a match to TRBD1. V dropped 6 bases and J dropped 7; count of bases not matched to a gene: 9. The CDR3 extends over 14 amino acids. The germline V gene encodes CDR1 MNHNY and CDR2 SVGAGI (reference sequence). The CDR3 DNA reads TGTGCCAGCAGCCAGGACAGGGGATTGGGTGGCTACACCTTC. Protein sequence: CASSQDRGLGGYTF.